This T cell receptor beta chain derives from a study of T cells after posttransplantation cyclophosphamide. Study conclusions and caveats: Skin or GI-infiltrating T cells shared few TRB sequences with blood. Later blood repertoires were often dominated by clones from the donor CD8+ memory compartment. After PTCy, TRB diversity resembled that of CNI/methotrexate controls.

The related graft donor's blood sample was taken on the day of bone marrow donation. Sequenced by immunoSEQ multiplex PCR; TCRdb stores in-frame clones only, minus some. The data list some 39,000 clones, none observed once; 1% to 1.5% falls to the top ten. This clone occurred a few times. Its target is unknown. The same CDR3 can be traced to other DNA sequences in this sample. Sequencing input: PBMCs. This receptor was obtained from a girl aged 10 to 17 in good health, CMV-negative, and a related stem cell transplant donor.

CDR3 nucleotides: TGTGCCAGCAGCTTTTGGCAGGATTACGAGCAGTACTTC. This gives the protein CASSFWQDYEQYF. The chain carries TRBV5-6 and TRBJ2-7; D remains unclear. V was cut by 2 bases and J by 4 bases, with 10 bases left in between. The CDR3 has 13 residues. Looked up from germline, CDR1 is SGHDT and CDR2 is YYEEEE.